This T cell receptor beta chain appears in the sequencing data of a study of T cell repertoires in cytomegalovirus infection. Via MiXCR, TCRdb re-called the reads, giving one row per CDR3 protein. Among about 180,000 distinct CDR3 sequences listed, 13% to 15% were seen once. The V gene's germline CDR1 is DFQATT and CDR2 SNEGSKA (reference sequence). V gave up 6 bases and J gave up 3 bases; unmatched junction bases: 13. The CDR3 consists of 15 residues. This clonotype originated in a human donor in good health (CMV status not recorded). Some clones in this sample may be carry-over from other donors' samples. Specimen: PBMCs. The chain combines TRBV20-1 with TRBJ2-5; 7 bases fit TRBD2. CDR3 in DNA: TGCAGTGCCGCCCCCCTAGCGGTAATAGAAGAGACCCAGTACTTC. This gives the protein CSAAPLAVIEETQYF.